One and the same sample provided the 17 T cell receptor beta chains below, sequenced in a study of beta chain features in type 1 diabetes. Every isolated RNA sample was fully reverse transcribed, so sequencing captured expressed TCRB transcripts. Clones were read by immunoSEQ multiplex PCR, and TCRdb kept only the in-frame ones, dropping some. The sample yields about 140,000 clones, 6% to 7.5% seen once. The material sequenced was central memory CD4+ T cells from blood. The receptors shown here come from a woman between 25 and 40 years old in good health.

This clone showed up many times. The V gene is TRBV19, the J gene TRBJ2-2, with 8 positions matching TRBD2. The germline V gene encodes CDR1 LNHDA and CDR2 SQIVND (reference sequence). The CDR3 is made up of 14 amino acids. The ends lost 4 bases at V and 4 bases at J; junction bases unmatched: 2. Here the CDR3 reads CASSSTSGTGELFF. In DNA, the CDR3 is TGTGCCAGTAGTAGCACTAGCGGCACCGGGGAGCTGTTTTTT. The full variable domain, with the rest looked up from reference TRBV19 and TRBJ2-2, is DGGITQSPKYLFRKEGQNVTLSCEQNLNHDAMYWYRQDPGQGLRLIYYSQIVNDFQKGDIAEGYSVSREKKESFPLTVTSAQKNPTAFYLCASSSTSGTGELFFGEGSRLTVL.

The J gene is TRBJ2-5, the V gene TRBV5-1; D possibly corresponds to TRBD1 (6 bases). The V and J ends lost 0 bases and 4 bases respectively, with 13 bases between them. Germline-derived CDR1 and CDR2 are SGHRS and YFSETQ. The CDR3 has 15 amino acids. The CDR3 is CASSLGDTLGETQYF. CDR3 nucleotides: TGCGCCAGCAGCTTGGGGGACACCCTGGGAGAGACCCAGTACTTC. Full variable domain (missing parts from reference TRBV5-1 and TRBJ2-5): KAGVTQTPRYLIKTRGQQVTLSCSPISGHRSVSWYQQTPGQGLQFLFEYFSETQRNKGNFPGRFSGRQFSNSRSEMNVSTLELGDSALYLCASSLGDTLGETQYFGPGTRLLVL.

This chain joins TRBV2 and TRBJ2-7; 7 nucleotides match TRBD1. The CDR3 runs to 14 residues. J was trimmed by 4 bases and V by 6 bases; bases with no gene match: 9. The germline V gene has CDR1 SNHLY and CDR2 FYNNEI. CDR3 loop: CASSEQGLEYEQYF. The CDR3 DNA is TGTGCCAGCAGCGAACAGGGGCTAGAGTACGAGCAGTACTTC. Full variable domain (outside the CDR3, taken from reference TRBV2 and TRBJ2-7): EPEVTQTPSHQVTQMGQEVILRCVPISNHLYFYWYRQILGQKVEFLVSFYNNEISEKSEIFDDQFSVERPDGSNFTLKIRSTKLEDSAMYFCASSEQGLEYEQYFGPGTRLTVT.

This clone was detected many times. CDR3 bases: TGTGCCAGCAGCGGGGCGGGAGTGGTGACCCAGTACTTC. Protein: CASSGAGVVTQYF. The genes are TRBV2 and TRBJ2-5, with TRBD2 matching over 7 bases. The CDR3 has 13 residues. In germline, CDR1 is SNHLY, CDR2 FYNNEI. Trimming cost V 6 bases and J 7 bases; bases outside gene matches: 8.

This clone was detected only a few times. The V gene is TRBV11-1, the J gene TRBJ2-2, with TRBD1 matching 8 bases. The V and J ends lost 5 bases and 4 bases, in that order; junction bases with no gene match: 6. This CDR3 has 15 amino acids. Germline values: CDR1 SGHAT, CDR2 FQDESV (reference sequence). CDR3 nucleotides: TGTGCCAGCAGCCACTCGGGACAGGTCACCGGGGAGCTGTTTTTT. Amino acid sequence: CASSHSGQVTGELFF.

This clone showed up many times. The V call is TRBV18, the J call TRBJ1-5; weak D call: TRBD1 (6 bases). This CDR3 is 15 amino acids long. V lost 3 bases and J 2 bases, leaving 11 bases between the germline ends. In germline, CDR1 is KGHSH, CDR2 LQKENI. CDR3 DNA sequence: TGTGCCAGCTCACCTCGGACAGACGGCAATCAGCCCCAGCATTTT. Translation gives CASSPRTDGNQPQHF.

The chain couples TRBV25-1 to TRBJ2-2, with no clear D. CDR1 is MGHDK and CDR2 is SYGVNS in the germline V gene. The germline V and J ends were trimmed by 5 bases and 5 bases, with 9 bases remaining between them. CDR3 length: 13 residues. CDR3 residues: CASSRLGTGELFF. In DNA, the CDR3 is TGTGCCAGCAGTCGACTCGGGACCGGGGAGCTGTTTTTT.

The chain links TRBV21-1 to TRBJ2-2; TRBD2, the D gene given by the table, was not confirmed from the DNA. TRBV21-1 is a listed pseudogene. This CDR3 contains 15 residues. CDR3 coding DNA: TGTGCCAGCAGCAACCTCTTCGCGGTGGACGGGGAGCTGTTTTTT. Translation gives CASSNLFAVDGELFF.

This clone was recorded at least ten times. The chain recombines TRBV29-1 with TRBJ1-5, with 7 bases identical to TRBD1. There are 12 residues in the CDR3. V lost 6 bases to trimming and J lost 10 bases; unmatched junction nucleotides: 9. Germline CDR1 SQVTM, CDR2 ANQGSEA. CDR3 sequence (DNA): TGCAGCGTCGGGACAGCGGGTCGACCCCAGCATTTT. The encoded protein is CSVGTAGRPQHF.

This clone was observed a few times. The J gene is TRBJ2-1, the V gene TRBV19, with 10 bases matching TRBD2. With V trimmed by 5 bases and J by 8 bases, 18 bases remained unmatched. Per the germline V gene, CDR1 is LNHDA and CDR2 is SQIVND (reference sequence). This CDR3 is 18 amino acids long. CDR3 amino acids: CASSAETSLAGVEDEQFF. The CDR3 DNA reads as TGTGCCAGTAGTGCCGAAACCTCCCTAGCGGGAGTCGAGGATGAGCAGTTCTTC. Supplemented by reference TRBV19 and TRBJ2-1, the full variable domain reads DGGITQSPKYLFRKEGQNVTLSCEQNLNHDAMYWYRQDPGQGLRLIYYSQIVNDFQKGDIAEGYSVSREKKESFPLTVTSAQKNPTAFYLCASSAETSLAGVEDEQFFGPGTRLTVL.

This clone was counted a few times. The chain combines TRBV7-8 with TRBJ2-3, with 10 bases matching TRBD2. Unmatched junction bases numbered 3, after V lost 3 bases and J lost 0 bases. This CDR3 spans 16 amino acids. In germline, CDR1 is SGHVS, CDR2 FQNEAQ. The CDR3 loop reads CASSLLAGGSTDTQYF. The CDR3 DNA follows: TGTGCCAGCAGCTTGTTAGCGGGGGGTAGCACAGATACGCAGTATTTT. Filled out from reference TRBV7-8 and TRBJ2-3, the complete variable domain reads GAGVSQSPRYKVAKRGQDVALRCDPISGHVSLFWYQQALGQGPEFLTYFQNEAQLDKSGLPSDRFFAERPEGSVSTLKIQRTQQEDSAVYLCASSLLAGGSTDTQYFGPGTRLTVL.

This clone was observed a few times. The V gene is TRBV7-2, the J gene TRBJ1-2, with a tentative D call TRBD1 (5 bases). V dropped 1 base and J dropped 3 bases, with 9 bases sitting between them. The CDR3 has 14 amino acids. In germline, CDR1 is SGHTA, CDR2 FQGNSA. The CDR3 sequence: CASSLVEGDYGYTF. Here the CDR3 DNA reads TGTGCCAGCAGCTTAGTCGAAGGGGACTATGGCTACACCTTC.

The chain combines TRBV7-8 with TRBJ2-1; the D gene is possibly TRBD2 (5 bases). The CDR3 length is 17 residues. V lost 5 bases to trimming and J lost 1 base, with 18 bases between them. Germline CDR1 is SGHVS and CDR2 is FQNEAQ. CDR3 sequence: CASSPSFGLESYNEQFF. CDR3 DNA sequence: TGTGCCAGCAGCCCTTCCTTTGGACTGGAATCCTACAATGAGCAGTTCTTC.

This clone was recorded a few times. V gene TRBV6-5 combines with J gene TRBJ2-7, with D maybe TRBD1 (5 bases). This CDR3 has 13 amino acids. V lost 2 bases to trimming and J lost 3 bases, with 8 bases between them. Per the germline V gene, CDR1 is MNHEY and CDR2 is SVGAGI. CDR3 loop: CASSYRQGYEQYF. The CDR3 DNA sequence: TGTGCCAGCAGTTACCGGCAGGGCTACGAGCAGTACTTC.

CDR3 amino acids: CASSLVSRRETQYF. The CDR3 bases are TGTGCCAGCAGCTTAGTCTCCCGGCGGGAGACCCAGTACTTC. The chain is built from TRBV7-2 and TRBJ2-5; D remains ambiguous. This CDR3 has 14 amino acids. Germline V CDR1 and CDR2: SGHTA, FQGNSA. Trimming removed 1 base from V and 5 bases from J, with 11 bases in between.

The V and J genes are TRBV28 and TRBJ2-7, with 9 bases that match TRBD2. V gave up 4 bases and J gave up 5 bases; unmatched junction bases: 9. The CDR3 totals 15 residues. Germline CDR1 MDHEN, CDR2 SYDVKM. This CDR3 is CASSYAGGHQNEQYF. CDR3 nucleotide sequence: TGTGCCAGCAGTTACGCGGGAGGGCACCAGAACGAGCAGTACTTC.

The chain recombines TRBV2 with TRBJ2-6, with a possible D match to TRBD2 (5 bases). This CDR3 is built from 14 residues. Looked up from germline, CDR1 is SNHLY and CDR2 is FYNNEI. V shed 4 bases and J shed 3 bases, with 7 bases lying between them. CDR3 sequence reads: CASSVGGGANVLTF. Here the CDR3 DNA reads TGTGCCAGCAGTGTTGGAGGTGGGGCCAACGTCCTGACTTTC.